This entry lists 9 T cell receptor beta chains sequenced from one sample in a study of blood T cell repertoires in COVID-19. Clones were read by immunoSEQ multiplex PCR, and TCRdb kept only the in-frame ones, dropping some. The sample carries under 65,000 clones, roughly 87% recorded once. Material: peripheral blood. The receptor source for this set is an elderly woman with COVID-19, enrolled during active disease.

The V call is TRBV10-3, the J call TRBJ1-4; 8 bases agree with TRBD1. V lost 3 bases and J lost 5; bases outside the gene matches: 5. CDR1 and CDR2 (germline): ENHRY, SYGVKD. This CDR3 has 15 amino acids. The CDR3 reads CAISDGRQGNEKLFF. The DNA of the CDR3 is TGTGCCATCAGTGATGGGAGACAGGGGAATGAAAAACTGTTTTTT.

The chain recombines TRBV10-1 with TRBJ2-7, with a weak D call TRBD1 (5 bases). Per the germline V gene, CDR1 is WNHNN and CDR2 is SYGVQD (reference sequence). With 3 bases removed from V and 6 bases from J, the gap between germline ends came to 18 bases. CDR3 size: 15 residues. CDR3 sequence: CASSDYMTDWPEQYF. DNA of the CDR3: TGCGCCAGCAGTGACTATATGACAGATTGGCCCGAGCAGTACTTC.

The chain recombines TRBV5-1 with TRBJ2-5; no clear D. CDR1 and CDR2 (germline): SGHRS, YFSETQ. The CDR3 has 12 residues. V gave up 0 bases and J gave up 4 bases, with 4 bases separating them. The CDR3 here is CASSLVGETQYF. In DNA, the CDR3 is TGCGCCAGCAGCTTGGTCGGAGAGACCCAGTACTTC.

The chain couples TRBV5-5 to TRBJ1-2; 7 nucleotides match TRBD1. CDR3 length: 13 residues. Germline-derived CDR1 and CDR2 are SGHKS and YYEKEE (reference sequence). Unmatched junction bases numbered 4, after V lost 3 bases and J lost 5 bases. CDR3 sequence: CASSSGQPYGYTF. Here the CDR3 DNA reads TGTGCCAGCAGCTCGGGACAGCCATATGGCTACACCTTC.

The chain has TRBV5-6 and TRBJ1-2; TRBD1 aligns across 9 bases. The CDR3 totals 15 residues. After removal of 4 bases from V and 5 bases from J, the junction contained 9 bases not matched to a gene. Germline values: CDR1 SGHDT, CDR2 YYEEEE. CDR3 nucleotide sequence: TGTGCCAGCAGCCAATCGGACAGGGGTCCGTATGGCTACACCTTC. As protein: CASSQSDRGPYGYTF.

This chain connects TRBV4-1 to TRBJ1-2; D call uncertain. Trimming shortened V by 1 base and J by 4 bases, and 10 bases separated the two germline ends. The CDR3 contains 14 residues. Germline loops: CDR1 MGHRA, CDR2 YSYEKL. The CDR3 sequence: CASSQGSGIYGYTF. The DNA of the CDR3 is TGCGCCAGCAGCCAAGGATCAGGAATCTATGGCTACACCTTC.

CDR3 sequence reads: CASSEGDRVSGANVLTF. The CDR3 nucleotides read TGTGCCAGCAGTGAGGGGGACAGGGTTTCTGGGGCCAACGTCCTGACTTTC. This rearrangement joins TRBV2 to TRBJ2-6; 9 positions match TRBD1. V lost 3 bases, J lost 1 base, and 4 bases stayed unmatched. The CDR3 covers 17 residues. In germline, CDR1 is SNHLY, CDR2 FYNNEI.

The V and J genes are TRBV19 and TRBJ2-2, with 8 bases matching TRBD1. After removal of 5 bases from V and 3 bases from J, the junction contained 5 bases not matched to a gene. The CDR3 covers 15 residues. The germline V gene has CDR1 LNHDA and CDR2 SQIVND (reference sequence). The CDR3 loop is CASSPGTGYTGELFF. DNA of the CDR3: TGTGCCAGTAGTCCCGGGACAGGATACACCGGGGAGCTGTTTTTT.

This clone has a handful of counts. The V gene is TRBV11-2, the J gene TRBJ2-3, with 11 positions matching TRBD2. This CDR3 is 16 amino acids long. From germline, CDR1 is SGHAT and CDR2 FQNNGV. V trimming: 5 bases; J trimming: 6 bases; junction bases outside the gene matches: 10. CDR3 coding DNA: TGTGCCAGCAGCCACACTAGCGGGGGCTCCACGGATACGCAGTATTTT. Translation: CASSHTSGGSTDTQYF.